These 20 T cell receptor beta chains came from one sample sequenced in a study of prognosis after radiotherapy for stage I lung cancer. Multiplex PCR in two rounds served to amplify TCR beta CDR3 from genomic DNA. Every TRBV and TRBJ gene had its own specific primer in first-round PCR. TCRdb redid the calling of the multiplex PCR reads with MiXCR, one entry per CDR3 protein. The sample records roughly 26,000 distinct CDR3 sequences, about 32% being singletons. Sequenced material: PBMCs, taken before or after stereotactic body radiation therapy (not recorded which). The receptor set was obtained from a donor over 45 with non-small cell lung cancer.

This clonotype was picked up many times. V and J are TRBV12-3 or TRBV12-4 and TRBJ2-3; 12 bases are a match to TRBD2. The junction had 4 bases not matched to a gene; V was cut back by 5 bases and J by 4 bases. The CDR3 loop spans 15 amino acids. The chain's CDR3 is CASSPGTSGSDTQYF. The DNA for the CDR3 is TGTGCCAGCAGTCCCGGGACTAGCGGGTCAGATACGCAGTATTTT.

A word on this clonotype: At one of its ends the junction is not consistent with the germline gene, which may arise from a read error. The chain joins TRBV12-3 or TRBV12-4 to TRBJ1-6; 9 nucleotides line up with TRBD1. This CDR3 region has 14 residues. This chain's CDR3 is CASSSGQGPSPLQF. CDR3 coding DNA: TGTGCCAGCAGTTCGGGACAGGGCCCTTCACCTCTCCAATTT.

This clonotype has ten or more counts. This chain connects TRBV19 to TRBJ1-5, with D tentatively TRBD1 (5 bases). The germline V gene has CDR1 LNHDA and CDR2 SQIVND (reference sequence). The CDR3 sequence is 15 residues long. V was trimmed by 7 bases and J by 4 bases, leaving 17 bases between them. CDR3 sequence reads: CASTRTLRSNQPQHF. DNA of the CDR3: TGTGCCAGTACCCGGACACTCAGGTCGAATCAGCCCCAGCATTTT.

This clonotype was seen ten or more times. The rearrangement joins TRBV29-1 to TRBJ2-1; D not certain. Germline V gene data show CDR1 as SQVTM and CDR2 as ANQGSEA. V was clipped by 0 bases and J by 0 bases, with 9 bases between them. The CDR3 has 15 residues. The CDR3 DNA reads TGCAGCGTTGAAGATGTGTTGAGCTCCTACAATGAGCAGTTCTTC. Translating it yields CSVEDVLSSYNEQFF.

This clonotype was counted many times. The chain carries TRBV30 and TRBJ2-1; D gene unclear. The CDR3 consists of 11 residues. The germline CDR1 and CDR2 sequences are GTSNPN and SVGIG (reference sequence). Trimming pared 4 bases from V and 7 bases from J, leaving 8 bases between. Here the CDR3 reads CAWKEANEQFF. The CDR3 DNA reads TGTGCCTGGAAAGAGGCGAATGAGCAGTTCTTC.

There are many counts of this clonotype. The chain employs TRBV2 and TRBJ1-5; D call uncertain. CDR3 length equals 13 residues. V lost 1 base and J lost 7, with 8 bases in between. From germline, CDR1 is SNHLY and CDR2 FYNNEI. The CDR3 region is CASSEGRRQPQHF. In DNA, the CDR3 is TGTGCCAGCAGTGAAGGTAGGAGGCAGCCCCAGCATTTT.

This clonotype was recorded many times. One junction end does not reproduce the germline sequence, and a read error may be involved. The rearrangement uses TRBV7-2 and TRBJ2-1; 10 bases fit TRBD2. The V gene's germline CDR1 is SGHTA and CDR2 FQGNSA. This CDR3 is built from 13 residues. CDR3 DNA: TGTGCCAGCAGCCTAGCGGGAGCCCATGAGCAGTTCTTC. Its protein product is CASSLAGAHEQFF.

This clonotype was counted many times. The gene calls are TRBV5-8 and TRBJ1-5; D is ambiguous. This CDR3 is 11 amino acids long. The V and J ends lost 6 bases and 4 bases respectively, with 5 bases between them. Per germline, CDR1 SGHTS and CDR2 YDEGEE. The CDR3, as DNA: TGTGCCAGCACCAGTAATCAGCCCCAGCATTTT. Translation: CASTSNQPQHF.

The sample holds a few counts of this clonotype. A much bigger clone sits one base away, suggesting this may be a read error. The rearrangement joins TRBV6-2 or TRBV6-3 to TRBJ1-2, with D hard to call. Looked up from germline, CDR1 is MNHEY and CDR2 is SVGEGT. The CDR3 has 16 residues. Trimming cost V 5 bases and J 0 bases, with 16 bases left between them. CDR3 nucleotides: TGTGCCAGCAGTCACCTATGGGAAAAAGCTAACTATGGCTACACCTTC. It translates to CASSHLWEKANYGYTF.

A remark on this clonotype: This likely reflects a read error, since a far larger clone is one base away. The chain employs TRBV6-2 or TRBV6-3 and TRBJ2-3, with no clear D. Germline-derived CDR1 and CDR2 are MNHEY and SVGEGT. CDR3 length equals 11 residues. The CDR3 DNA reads TGTGCCATCAGTGCACGAGATACGCAGTATTTT. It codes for CAISARDTQYF.

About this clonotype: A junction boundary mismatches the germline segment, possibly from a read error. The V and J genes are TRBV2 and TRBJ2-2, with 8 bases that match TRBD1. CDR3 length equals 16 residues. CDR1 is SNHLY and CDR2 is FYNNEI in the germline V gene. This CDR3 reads CASKPVTGAYTGELFF. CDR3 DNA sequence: TGTGCCAGCAAACCCGTGACAGGGGCATACACCGGTGAGCTGTTTTTT.

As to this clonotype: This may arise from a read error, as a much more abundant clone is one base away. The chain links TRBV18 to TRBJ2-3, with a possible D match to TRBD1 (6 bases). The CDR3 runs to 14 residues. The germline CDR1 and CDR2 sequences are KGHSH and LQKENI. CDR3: CASPPGTGIDTQYF. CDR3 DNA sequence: TGTGCCAGCCCACCGGGTACAGGGATAGATACGCAGTATTTT.

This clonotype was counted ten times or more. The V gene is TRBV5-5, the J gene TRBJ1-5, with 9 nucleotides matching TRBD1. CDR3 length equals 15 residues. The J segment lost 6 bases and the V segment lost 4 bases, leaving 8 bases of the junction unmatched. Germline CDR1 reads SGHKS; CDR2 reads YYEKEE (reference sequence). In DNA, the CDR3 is TGTGCCAGCAGCGGCGGGACAGGGAAAGGTCAGCCCCAGCATTTT. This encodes CASSGGTGKGQPQHF.

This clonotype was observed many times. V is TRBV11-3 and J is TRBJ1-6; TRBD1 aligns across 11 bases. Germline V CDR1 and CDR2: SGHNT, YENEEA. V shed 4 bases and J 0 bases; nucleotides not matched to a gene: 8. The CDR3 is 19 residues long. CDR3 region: CASSSPDRGLSSYNSPLHF. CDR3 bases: TGTGCCAGCAGCTCTCCGGACAGGGGGCTCAGCTCCTATAATTCACCCCTCCACTTT.

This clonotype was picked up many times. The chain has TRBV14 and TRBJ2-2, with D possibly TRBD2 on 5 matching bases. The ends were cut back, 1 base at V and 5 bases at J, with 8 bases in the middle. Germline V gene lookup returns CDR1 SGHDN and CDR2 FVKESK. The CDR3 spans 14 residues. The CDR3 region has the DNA TGTGCCAGCAGCCAAGTAGGCGGGACCGGGGAGCTGTTTTTT. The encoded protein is CASSQVGGTGELFF.

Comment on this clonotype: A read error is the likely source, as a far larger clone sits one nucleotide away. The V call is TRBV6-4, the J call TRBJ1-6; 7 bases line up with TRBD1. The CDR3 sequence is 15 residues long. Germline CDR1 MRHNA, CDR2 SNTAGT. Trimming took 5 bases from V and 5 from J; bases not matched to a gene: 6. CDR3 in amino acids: CASSYPTGNNSPLHF. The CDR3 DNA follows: TGTGCCAGCAGTTACCCGACAGGGAATAATTCACCCCTCCACTTT.

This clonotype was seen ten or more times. This CDR3 is CASSFRGGAGNTIYF. CDR3 nucleotide sequence: TGCGCCAGCAGCTTCCGCGGTGGCGCTGGAAACACCATATATTTT. J is TRBJ1-3 and V is TRBV5-1; no clear D gene. This CDR3 region has 15 residues. Germline-derived CDR1 and CDR2 are SGHRS and YFSETQ. With 2 bases removed from V and 2 bases from J, the gap between germline ends came to 11 bases. The full variable domain, in which reference TRBV5-1 and TRBJ1-3 provide the parts outside the CDR3, is KAGVTQTPRYLIKTRGQQVTLSCSPISGHRSVSWYQQTPGQGLQFLFEYFSETQRNKGNFPGRFSGRQFSNSRSEMNVSTLELGDSALYLCASSFRGGAGNTIYFGEGSWLTVV.

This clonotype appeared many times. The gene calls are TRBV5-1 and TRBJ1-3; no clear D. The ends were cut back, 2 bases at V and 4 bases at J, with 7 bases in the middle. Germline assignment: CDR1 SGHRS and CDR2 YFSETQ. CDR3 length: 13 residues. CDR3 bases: TGCGCCAGCAGCTTCGGGAGAGGAAACACCATATATTTT. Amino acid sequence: CASSFGRGNTIYF. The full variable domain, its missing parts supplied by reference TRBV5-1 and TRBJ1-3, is KAGVTQTPRYLIKTRGQQVTLSCSPISGHRSVSWYQQTPGQGLQFLFEYFSETQRNKGNFPGRFSGRQFSNSRSEMNVSTLELGDSALYLCASSFGRGNTIYFGEGSWLTVV.

The CDR3: CATSDAARGDQPQHF. CDR3 nucleotide sequence: TGTGCCACCAGTGATGCGGCCCGGGGGGATCAGCCCCAGCATTTT. The gene calls are TRBV24-1 and TRBJ1-5; a possible D gene is TRBD1 (5 bases). The germline V gene has CDR1 KGHDR and CDR2 SFDVKD. V lost 3 bases and J lost 5, with 13 bases in between. The CDR3 contains 15 residues.

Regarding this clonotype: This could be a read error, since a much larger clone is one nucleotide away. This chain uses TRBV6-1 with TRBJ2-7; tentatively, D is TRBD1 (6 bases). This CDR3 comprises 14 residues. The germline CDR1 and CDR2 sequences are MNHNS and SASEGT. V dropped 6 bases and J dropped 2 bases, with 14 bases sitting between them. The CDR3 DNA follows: TGTGCCAGCAGGGGGGCGTGTACCGCCTACGAGCAGTACTTC. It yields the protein CASRGACTAYEQYF.